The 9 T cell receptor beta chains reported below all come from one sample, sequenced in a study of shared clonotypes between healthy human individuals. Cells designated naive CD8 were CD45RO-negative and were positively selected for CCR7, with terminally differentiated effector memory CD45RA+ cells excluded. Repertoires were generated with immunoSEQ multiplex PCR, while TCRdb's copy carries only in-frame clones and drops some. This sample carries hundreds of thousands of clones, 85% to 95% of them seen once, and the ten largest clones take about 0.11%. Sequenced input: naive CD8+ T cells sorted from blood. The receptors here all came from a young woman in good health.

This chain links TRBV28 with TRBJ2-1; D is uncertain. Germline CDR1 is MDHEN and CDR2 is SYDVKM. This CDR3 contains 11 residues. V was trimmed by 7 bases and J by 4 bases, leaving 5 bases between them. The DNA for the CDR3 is TGTGCCAGCACGGAGTACAATGAGCAGTTCTTC. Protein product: CASTEYNEQFF.

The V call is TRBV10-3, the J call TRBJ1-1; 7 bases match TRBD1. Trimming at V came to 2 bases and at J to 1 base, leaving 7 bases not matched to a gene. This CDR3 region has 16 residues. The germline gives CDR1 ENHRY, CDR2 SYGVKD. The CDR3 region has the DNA TGTGCCATCAGTGAGGACGGGACAGAGCCGAACACTGAAGCTTTCTTT. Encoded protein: CAISEDGTEPNTEAFF.

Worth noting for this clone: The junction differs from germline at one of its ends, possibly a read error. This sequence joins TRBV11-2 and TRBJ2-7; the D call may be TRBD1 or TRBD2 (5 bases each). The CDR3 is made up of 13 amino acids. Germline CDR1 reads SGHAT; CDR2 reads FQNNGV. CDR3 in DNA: TGTGCCAGCAGCTTAGATAACGGGACCCCCCACGGCTTC. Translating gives CASSLDNGTPHGF.

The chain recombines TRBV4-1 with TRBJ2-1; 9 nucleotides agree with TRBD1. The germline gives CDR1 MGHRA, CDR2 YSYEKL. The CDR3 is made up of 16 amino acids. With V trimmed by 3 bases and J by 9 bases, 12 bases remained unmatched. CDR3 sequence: CASSHSDRGGQGEQFF. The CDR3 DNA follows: TGCGCCAGCAGCCATTCAGACAGGGGGGGACAGGGTGAGCAGTTCTTC.

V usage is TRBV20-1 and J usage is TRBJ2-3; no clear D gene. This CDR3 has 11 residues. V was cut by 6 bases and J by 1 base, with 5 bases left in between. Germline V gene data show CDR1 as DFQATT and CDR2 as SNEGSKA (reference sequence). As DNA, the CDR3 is TGCAGTGCGCGAGGCACAGATACGCAGTATTTT. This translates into CSARGTDTQYF.

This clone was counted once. CDR3 nucleotide sequence: TGTGCCAGCAGTCCTCACGCTCCTAGGGACGAGCAGTACTTC. Residues: CASSPHAPRDEQYF. The chain joins TRBV28 to TRBJ2-7; D gene uncertain. Looked up from germline, CDR1 is MDHEN and CDR2 is SYDVKM. The CDR3 is 14 residues long. V lost 5 bases to trimming and J lost 5 bases, with 16 bases between them.

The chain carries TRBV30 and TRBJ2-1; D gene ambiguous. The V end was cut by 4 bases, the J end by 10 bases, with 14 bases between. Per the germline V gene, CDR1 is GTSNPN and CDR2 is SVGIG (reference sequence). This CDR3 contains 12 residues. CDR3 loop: CAWTVLLGEQFF. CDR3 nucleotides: TGTGCCTGGACAGTCCTCCTCGGGGAGCAGTTCTTC.

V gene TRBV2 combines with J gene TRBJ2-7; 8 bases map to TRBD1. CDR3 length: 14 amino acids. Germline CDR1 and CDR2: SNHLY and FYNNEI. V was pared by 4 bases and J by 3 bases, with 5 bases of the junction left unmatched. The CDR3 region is CASSGTGRYYEQYF. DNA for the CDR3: TGTGCCAGCAGTGGGACAGGGCGATACTACGAGCAGTACTTC.

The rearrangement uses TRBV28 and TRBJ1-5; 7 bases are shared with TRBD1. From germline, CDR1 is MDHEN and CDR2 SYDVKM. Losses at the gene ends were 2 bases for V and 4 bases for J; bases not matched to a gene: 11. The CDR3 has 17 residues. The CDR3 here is CASSLRLRQGRNQPQHF. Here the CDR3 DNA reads TGTGCCAGCAGTTTAAGGTTGCGACAGGGTCGTAATCAGCCCCAGCATTTT.